The rows below give T cell receptor beta chains drawn from one sample of a study of blood T cell repertoires in COVID-19. TCRdb's table, derived via immunoSEQ multiplex PCR, lists solely in-frame clones and lacks some. Of roughly 37,000 clones in the sample, 60% to 85% were seen once. The sample taken for sequencing was peripheral blood. These receptors all come from a man in his 60s with active COVID-19. CDR3s include the opening cysteine and the closing phenylalanine or tryptophan. The order of the fields is J gene, D gene, V gene, CDR3 protein. The D gene is left open where the match is weak.

j_call: TRBJ2-2
d_call: NA
v_call: TRBV7-9
cdr3_aa: CASSWGSSVTGELFF

j_call: TRBJ1-2
d_call: NA
v_call: TRBV2
cdr3_aa: CASSESRENYGYTF

j_call: TRBJ2-1
d_call: TRBD2
v_call: TRBV5-6
cdr3_aa: CASSGRGGYFINEQFF

j_call: TRBJ2-5
d_call: TRBD1
v_call: TRBV2
cdr3_aa: CASSVGDRGLETQYF

j_call: TRBJ2-1
d_call: TRBD2
v_call: TRBV7-9
cdr3_aa: CASSLDTSANEQFF

j_call: TRBJ2-2
d_call: NA
v_call: TRBV6-2/TRBV6-3
cdr3_aa: CASTPTSGAYTGELFF

j_call: TRBJ2-7
d_call: TRBD2
v_call: TRBV5-4
cdr3_aa: CASSSWTSGIYEQYF

j_call: TRBJ2-1
d_call: TRBD2
v_call: TRBV7-9
cdr3_aa: CASSQLAGGYNEQFF

j_call: TRBJ1-6
d_call: NA
v_call: TRBV5-6
cdr3_aa: CASSFYTGQSTNSPLHF

j_call: TRBJ2-7
d_call: NA
v_call: TRBV12-3/TRBV12-4
cdr3_aa: CASSVDSPYEQYF

j_call: TRBJ1-1
d_call: TRBD1
v_call: TRBV7-9
cdr3_aa: CASSLRDSVKAFF

j_call: TRBJ2-5
d_call: TRBD2
v_call: TRBV4-1
cdr3_aa: CASSQPTSGRETQYF

j_call: TRBJ1-3
d_call: NA
v_call: TRBV4-3
cdr3_aa: CASSQDPSGLISGNTIYF

j_call: TRBJ1-5
d_call: NA
v_call: TRBV7-8
cdr3_aa: CASRLGSSNQPQHF

j_call: TRBJ2-1
d_call: TRBD2
v_call: TRBV28
cdr3_aa: CASRKPGLLPSYNEQFF

j_call: TRBJ1-2
d_call: NA
v_call: TRBV7-8
cdr3_aa: CASSSTVNYGYTF

j_call: TRBJ2-1
d_call: TRBD1
v_call: TRBV7-2
cdr3_aa: CASSYGQGTHNEQFF

j_call: TRBJ1-2
d_call: TRBD1
v_call: TRBV4-1
cdr3_aa: CASSHRQGDGYTF

j_call: TRBJ1-4
d_call: TRBD1
v_call: TRBV29-1
cdr3_aa: CSVERTGSANEKLFF

j_call: TRBJ2-2
d_call: NA
v_call: TRBV24-1
cdr3_aa: CATSDGGIGELFF

j_call: TRBJ2-5
d_call: NA
v_call: TRBV10-3
cdr3_aa: CAISESFALLRGQETQYF

j_call: TRBJ2-5
d_call: TRBD1
v_call: TRBV7-6
cdr3_aa: CASSLGQGVRETQYF

j_call: TRBJ2-1
d_call: TRBD2
v_call: TRBV14
cdr3_aa: CASSQVGHGGAINEQFF

j_call: TRBJ2-1
d_call: TRBD2
v_call: TRBV28
cdr3_aa: CASSLFSGYEQFF

j_call: TRBJ2-7
d_call: TRBD1
v_call: TRBV2
cdr3_aa: CATTGGYEQYF

j_call: TRBJ1-2
d_call: NA
v_call: TRBV28
cdr3_aa: CASSLSTEGGGYTF

j_call: TRBJ2-6
d_call: TRBD2
v_call: TRBV11-3
cdr3_aa: CASSFQIAGAGANVLTF

j_call: TRBJ2-3
d_call: TRBD2
v_call: TRBV18
cdr3_aa: CASSPQTSGGAGTDTQYF

j_call: TRBJ2-1
d_call: TRBD2
v_call: TRBV6-2/TRBV6-3
cdr3_aa: CASSFGTSEQFF

j_call: TRBJ1-2
d_call: NA
v_call: TRBV7-9
cdr3_aa: CASSRGLSEGYTF

j_call: TRBJ2-7
d_call: TRBD1
v_call: TRBV11-2
cdr3_aa: CASSWTGAYEQYF

j_call: TRBJ1-5
d_call: NA
v_call: TRBV12-3/TRBV12-4
cdr3_aa: CASSHRSAPQHF

j_call: TRBJ1-6
d_call: NA
v_call: TRBV9
cdr3_aa: CASSVSPVTYNSPLHF

j_call: TRBJ1-6
d_call: TRBD1
v_call: TRBV11-2
cdr3_aa: CASSVQGPGNSPLHF

j_call: TRBJ2-2
d_call: TRBD2
v_call: TRBV5-1
cdr3_aa: CASSAGGLVNTGELFF

j_call: TRBJ2-5
d_call: TRBD1
v_call: TRBV15
cdr3_aa: CATSRTGVLETQYF

j_call: TRBJ2-3
d_call: TRBD2
v_call: TRBV9
cdr3_aa: CASSRTSGERDTQYF

j_call: TRBJ2-1
d_call: TRBD1
v_call: TRBV19
cdr3_aa: CASTRTGNNEQFF

j_call: TRBJ2-7
d_call: NA
v_call: TRBV28
cdr3_aa: CASSLGQGGYEQYF

j_call: TRBJ1-2
d_call: TRBD1
v_call: TRBV7-6
cdr3_aa: CASSLDGQGARGYTF

j_call: TRBJ2-2
d_call: NA
v_call: TRBV9
cdr3_aa: CASSVDPTRELFF

j_call: TRBJ2-1
d_call: NA
v_call: TRBV11-3
cdr3_aa: CASSLRESEQFF

j_call: TRBJ2-3
d_call: NA
v_call: TRBV3-1/TRBV3-2
cdr3_aa: CASSPYSTGSPSPVGPTYTQYF

j_call: TRBJ1-6
d_call: TRBD1
v_call: TRBV6-5
cdr3_aa: CASSSGQQNSPLHF